This T cell receptor beta chain was observed in a study of post-analysis software for immune sequencing data (dated by TCRdb to 2013 to 2016). At the level of the whole study: Disease courses on record covered relapsing-remitting, secondary progressive and progressive-relapsing multiple sclerosis, though some patients had no subtype annotation. A subset of samples was prepared in parallel using single-end sample barcoding, then pooled and co-amplified after Illumina adapter ligation. The patient repertoires were set against about 12 previously published healthy control repertoires from donors whose ages ranged from 6 to 25 years.

This clonotype turned up a few times. No cognate antigen has been identified for it. Base qualities are not recorded, but no much larger clone differs from it by a single base. Library preparation used PCR. This sample was sequenced with an Illumina HiSeq 2500. Unique molecular identifiers were incorporated into TCR beta cDNA libraries to reduce PCR and sequencing biases. Per 1 to 10 million input T cells, roughly 0.5 million cDNA molecules were obtained, such that each molecule approximated one T cell. The same protocol used for the earlier healthy control dataset was applied to prepare and sequence the patient libraries. Within a given batch, samples were prepared together, multiplexed and sequenced on the same HiSeq lane. Concerning the study's data processing: MIGEC handled the raw barcoded reads, throwing out single-read molecular identifier groups before consensus assembly and CDR3 extraction. VDJtools was used for post-analysis of the clonotype tables, with diversity normalized by down-sampling every dataset to the smallest sample size. To correct batch-related cross-sample contamination, repertoire overlap clustering matched CDR3 amino acid sequences but not nucleotide sequences. TCRdb reran the public reads through fastp at Q25 and MiXCR, keeping productive beta chains. One record per CDR3 amino acid sequence lists the most common genes and DNA. It is TCRdb's table, rather than the study itself, that gives the V and J calls and clone size. The sample has roughly 620,000 distinct CDR3 sequences on record, roughly two fifths of them singletons. The ten largest clones add up to more than 1.5% of the sample.

To demonstrate the VDJtools post-analysis software, the study profiled TCR beta repertoires from the peripheral blood of about 13 young patients with multiple sclerosis. The multiple sclerosis patients were children and adolescents ranging in age from roughly 6 to 16 years. The paper as a whole reports these results and caveats: Multiple sclerosis patients had significantly lower normalized Chao1 diversity than controls, a result that suggests substantial peripheral T-cell clonal expansion. When samples were clustered directly using the F measure, samples prepared in the same batch co-clustered strongly, which prompted a batch-effect correction. The multiple sclerosis patient group was slightly younger than the control group.

The receptor comes from a girl aged 10-17 years with multiple sclerosis. The material sequenced was blood.

The sequenced DNA: TGTGCCAGCAGTAGCACCGGGACTAGGAATGAGCAGTTCTTC. Translated, it reads CASSSTGTRNEQFF. The V and J segments used are TRBV12-3 or TRBV12-4 and TRBJ2-1, with TRBD2 identical over 8 junction bases. V and J are trimmed by 5 bases and 7 bases, and the gene matches miss 7 bases of the junction. Counted from cysteine to phenylalanine, this CDR3 has 14 amino acids. CDR3 DNA is the only sequence kept; it has 42 bases, read in frame from the first base.